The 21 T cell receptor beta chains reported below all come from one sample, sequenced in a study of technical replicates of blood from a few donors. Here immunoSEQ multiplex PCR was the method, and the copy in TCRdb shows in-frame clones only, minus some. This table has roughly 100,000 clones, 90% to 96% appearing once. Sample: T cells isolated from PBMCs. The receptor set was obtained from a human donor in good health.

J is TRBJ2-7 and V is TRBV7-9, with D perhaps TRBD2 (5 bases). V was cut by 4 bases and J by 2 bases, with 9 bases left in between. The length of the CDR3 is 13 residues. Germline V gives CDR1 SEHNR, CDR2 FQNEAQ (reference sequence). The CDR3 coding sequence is TGTGCCAGCAGCTACGGGAACGCCTACGAGCAGTACTTC. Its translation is CASSYGNAYEQYF.

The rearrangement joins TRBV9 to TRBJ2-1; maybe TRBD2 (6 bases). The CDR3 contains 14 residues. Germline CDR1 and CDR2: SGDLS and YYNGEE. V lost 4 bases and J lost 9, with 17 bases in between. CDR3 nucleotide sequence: TGTGCCAGCAGCCCCCCGACTAGTTCAGGTGAGCAGTTCTTC. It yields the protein CASSPPTSSGEQFF.

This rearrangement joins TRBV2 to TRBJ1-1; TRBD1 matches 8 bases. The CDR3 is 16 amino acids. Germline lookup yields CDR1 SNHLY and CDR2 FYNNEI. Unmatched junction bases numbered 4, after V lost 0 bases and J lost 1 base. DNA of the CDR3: TGTGCCAGCAGTGAAGCGGTCGGACAGGGGAACACTGAAGCTTTCTTT. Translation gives CASSEAVGQGNTEAFF.

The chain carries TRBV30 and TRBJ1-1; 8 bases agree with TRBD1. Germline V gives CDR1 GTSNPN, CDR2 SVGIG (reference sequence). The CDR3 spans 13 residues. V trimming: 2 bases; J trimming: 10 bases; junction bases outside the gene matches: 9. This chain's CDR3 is CAWSPSQGARAFF. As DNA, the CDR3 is TGTGCCTGGAGTCCCTCCCAGGGGGCTAGAGCTTTCTTT.

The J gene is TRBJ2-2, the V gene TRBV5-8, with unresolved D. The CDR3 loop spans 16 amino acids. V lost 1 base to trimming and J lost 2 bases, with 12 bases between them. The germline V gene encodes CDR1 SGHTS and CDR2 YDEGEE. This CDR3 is CASSLYQATNTGELFF. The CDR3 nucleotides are TGTGCCAGCAGCTTGTATCAAGCGACCAACACCGGGGAGCTGTTTTTT.

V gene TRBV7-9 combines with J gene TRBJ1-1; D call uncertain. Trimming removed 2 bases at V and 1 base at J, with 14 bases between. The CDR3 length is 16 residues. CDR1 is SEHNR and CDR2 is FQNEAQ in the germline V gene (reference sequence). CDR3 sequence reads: CASSLKRSLGNTEAFF. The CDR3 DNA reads TGTGCCAGCAGCTTAAAGCGGTCCTTAGGGAACACTGAAGCTTTCTTT.

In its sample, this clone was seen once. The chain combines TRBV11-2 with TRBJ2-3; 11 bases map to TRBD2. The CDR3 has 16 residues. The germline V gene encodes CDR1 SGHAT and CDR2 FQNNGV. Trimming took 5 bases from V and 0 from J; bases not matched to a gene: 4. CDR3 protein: CASSPRLAGSTDTQYF. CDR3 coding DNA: TGTGCCAGCAGCCCCAGACTAGCGGGGAGCACAGATACGCAGTATTTT.

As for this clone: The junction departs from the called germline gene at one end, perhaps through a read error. The CDR3 bases are TGTGCTAGCAGCTTAGGTCCCAGGGTCTCTGGGGCCAACGTCCTGACTTTC. Amino acid sequence: CASSLGPRVSGANVLTF. The chain links TRBV7-7 to TRBJ2-6; TRBD1 is a possible D gene (5 bases). CDR1 is SSHAT, CDR2 FNYEAQ, per germline (reference sequence). This CDR3 is built from 17 residues.

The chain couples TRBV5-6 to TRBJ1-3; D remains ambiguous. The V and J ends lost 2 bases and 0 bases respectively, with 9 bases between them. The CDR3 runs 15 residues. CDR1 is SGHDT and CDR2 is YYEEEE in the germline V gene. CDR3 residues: CASSFSETSGNTIYF. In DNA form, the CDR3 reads TGTGCCAGCAGCTTCAGTGAAACCTCTGGAAACACCATATATTTT.

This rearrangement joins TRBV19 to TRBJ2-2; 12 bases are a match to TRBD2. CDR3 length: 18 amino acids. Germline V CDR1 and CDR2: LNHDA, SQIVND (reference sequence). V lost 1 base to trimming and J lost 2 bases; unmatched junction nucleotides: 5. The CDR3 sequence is CASSIVGLAGRNTGELFF. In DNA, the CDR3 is TGTGCCAGTAGTATAGTCGGACTAGCGGGAAGAAACACCGGGGAGCTGTTTTTT.

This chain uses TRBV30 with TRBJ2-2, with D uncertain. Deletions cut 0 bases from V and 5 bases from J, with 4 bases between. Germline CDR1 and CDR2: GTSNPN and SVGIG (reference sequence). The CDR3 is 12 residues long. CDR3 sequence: CAWSVLTGELFF. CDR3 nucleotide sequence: TGTGCCTGGAGTGTACTAACCGGGGAGCTGTTTTTT.

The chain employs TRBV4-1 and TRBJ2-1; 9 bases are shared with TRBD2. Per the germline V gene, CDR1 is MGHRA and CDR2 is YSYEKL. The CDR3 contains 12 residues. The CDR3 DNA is TGCGCATCGATTAGCGGGAGCTATGAGCAGTTCTTC. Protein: CASISGSYEQFF.

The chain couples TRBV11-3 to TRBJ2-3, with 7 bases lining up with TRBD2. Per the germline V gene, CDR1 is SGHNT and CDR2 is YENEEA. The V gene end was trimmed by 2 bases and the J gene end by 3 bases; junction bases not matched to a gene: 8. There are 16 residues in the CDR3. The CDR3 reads CASSLWPTAGTDTQYF. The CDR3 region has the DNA TGTGCCAGCAGCTTATGGCCGACAGCGGGAACAGATACGCAGTATTTT.

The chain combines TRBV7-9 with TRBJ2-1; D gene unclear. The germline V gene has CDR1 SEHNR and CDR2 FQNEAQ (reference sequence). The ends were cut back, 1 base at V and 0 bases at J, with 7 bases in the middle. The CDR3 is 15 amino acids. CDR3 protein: CASSLVTGSYNEQFF. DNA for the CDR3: TGTGCCAGCAGCTTAGTAACCGGCTCCTACAATGAGCAGTTCTTC.

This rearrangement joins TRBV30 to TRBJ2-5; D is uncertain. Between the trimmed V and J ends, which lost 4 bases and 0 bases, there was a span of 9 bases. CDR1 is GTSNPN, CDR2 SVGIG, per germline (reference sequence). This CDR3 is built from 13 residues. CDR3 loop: CAWNPQYQETQYF. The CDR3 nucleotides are TGTGCCTGGAATCCCCAGTACCAAGAGACCCAGTACTTC.

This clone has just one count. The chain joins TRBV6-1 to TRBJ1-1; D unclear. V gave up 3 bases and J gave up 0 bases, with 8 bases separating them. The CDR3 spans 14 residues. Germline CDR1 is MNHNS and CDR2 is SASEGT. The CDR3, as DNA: TGTGCCAGCAGTGAGATGGCAATGAACACTGAAGCTTTCTTT. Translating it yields CASSEMAMNTEAFF.

Written as DNA, the CDR3 is TGTGCCAGCAGCTTGGCCCGGACTGAATACAATGAGCAGTTCTTC. Protein product: CASSLARTEYNEQFF. The J gene is TRBJ2-1, the V gene TRBV5-5; D might be TRBD2 (5 bases). The CDR3 runs 15 residues. Germline V CDR1 and CDR2: SGHKS, YYEKEE (reference sequence). V was clipped by 0 bases and J by 4 bases, with 11 bases between them. The full variable domain, completed using reference TRBV5-5 and TRBJ2-1, is DAGVTQSPTHLIKTRGQQVTLRCSPISGHKSVSWYQQVLGQGPQFIFQYYEKEERGRGNFPDRFSARQFPNYSSELNVNALLLGDSALYLCASSLARTEYNEQFFGPGTRLTVL.

This chain's CDR3 is CASKTGTGEAFF. Here the CDR3 DNA reads TGCGCCAGCAAAACAGGGACGGGCGAAGCTTTCTTT. This chain joins TRBV23-1 and TRBJ1-1; tentatively, D is TRBD1 (6 bases). Being an ORF, TRBV23-1 has a function that is uncertain. The CDR3 extends over 12 amino acids. Trimming removed 7 bases from V and 8 bases from J, with 14 bases in between.

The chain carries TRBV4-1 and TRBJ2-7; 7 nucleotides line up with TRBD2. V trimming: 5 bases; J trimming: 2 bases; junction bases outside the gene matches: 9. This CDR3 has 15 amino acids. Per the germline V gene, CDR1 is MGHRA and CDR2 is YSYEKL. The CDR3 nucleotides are TGCGCCAGCAGCGACCCTAGCGGAGTTGCCTACGAGCAGTACTTC. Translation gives CASSDPSGVAYEQYF.

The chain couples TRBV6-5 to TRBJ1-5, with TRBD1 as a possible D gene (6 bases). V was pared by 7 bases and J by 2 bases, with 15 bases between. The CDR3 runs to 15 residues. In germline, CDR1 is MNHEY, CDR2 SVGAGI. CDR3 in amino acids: CASTRGGSGNQPQHF. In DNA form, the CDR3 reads TGTGCCAGCACCAGAGGGGGTTCGGGCAATCAGCCCCAGCATTTT.

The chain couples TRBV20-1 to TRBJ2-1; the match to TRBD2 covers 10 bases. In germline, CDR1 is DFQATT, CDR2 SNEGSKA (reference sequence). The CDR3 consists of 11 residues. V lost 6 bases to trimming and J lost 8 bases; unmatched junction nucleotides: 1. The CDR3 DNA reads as TGCAGTGCGGGACTAGCGCATGAGCAGTTCTTC. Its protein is CSAGLAHEQFF.